One and the same sample provided the 30 T cell receptor beta chains below, sequenced in a study of OX40 agonist ivuxolimab in advanced cancers. Assay used: immunoSEQ multiplex PCR; TCRdb lists only in-frame clones, some missing. This sample yields more than 85,000 clones, of which over 75% are seen a single time; 0.31% belongs to the top ten. The material was CD4+ or CD8+ T cells sorted from blood, obtained in a trial of the OX40 agonist ivuxolimab. Receptors originate from an adult with an advanced solid tumor such as melanoma, head and neck, liver or kidney cancer.

A single count supports this clone. The V call is TRBV6-6, the J call TRBJ2-1, with TRBD2 matching 11 bases. The CDR3 runs to 16 residues. Germline V gives CDR1 MNHNY, CDR2 SVGAGI (reference sequence). Trimming removed 5 bases from V and 8 bases from J; junction bases left unmatched: 11. The CDR3 sequence is CASSRYLAGGTDEQFF. The CDR3 nucleotides read TGTGCCAGCAGTCGCTATTTAGCGGGAGGGACTGATGAGCAGTTCTTC.

The chain combines TRBV18 with TRBJ2-3; possibly TRBD1 or TRBD2 for D (5 bases each). Per the germline V gene, CDR1 is KGHSH and CDR2 is LQKENI. CDR3 size: 13 residues. V dropped 2 bases and J dropped 5 bases, with 8 bases sitting between them. The CDR3 spells CASSPGTVDTQYF. CDR3 bases: TGTGCCAGCTCACCAGGGACGGTAGATACGCAGTATTTT.

The rearrangement links TRBV19 to TRBJ2-7; unclear D gene. Trimming left V 10 bases short and J 3 bases short, with 13 bases between. This CDR3 has 12 amino acids. Germline assignment: CDR1 LNHDA and CDR2 SQIVND (reference sequence). The CDR3 loop is CATTGPNYEQYF. In DNA, the CDR3 is TGTGCCACAACCGGGCCGAACTACGAGCAGTACTTC.

V usage is TRBV13 and J usage is TRBJ2-7, with a possible D match to TRBD2 (5 bases). V lost 5 bases and J lost 5, with 10 bases in between. The CDR3 length is 12 residues. Germline assignment: CDR1 PRHDT and CDR2 FYEKMQ (reference sequence). This CDR3 reads CASSRERHEQYF. The CDR3, as DNA: TGTGCCAGCAGCCGGGAACGTCACGAGCAGTACTTC.

J is TRBJ2-7 and V is TRBV4-2; 7 bases line up with TRBD1. V shed 5 bases and J 2 bases; nucleotides not matched to a gene: 3. The CDR3 contains 13 residues. Germline V CDR1 and CDR2: LGHNA, YNFKEQ. The CDR3 DNA reads as TGTGCCAGCAGCAGGGGACAGACCTACGAGCAGTACTTC. Translation gives CASSRGQTYEQYF.

DNA of the CDR3: TGCGCCAGCAGCTTGACCGGGCCGGTGGGACAAACTAATGAAAAACTGTTTTTT. Protein product: CASSLTGPVGQTNEKLFF. V usage is TRBV5-1 and J usage is TRBJ1-4; D might be TRBD1 (6 bases). V was cut by 1 base and J by 1 base, with 17 bases left in between. This CDR3 region has 18 residues. CDR1 is SGHRS and CDR2 is YFSETQ in the germline V gene. Full variable domain (missing parts from reference TRBV5-1 and TRBJ1-4): KAGVTQTPRYLIKTRGQQVTLSCSPISGHRSVSWYQQTPGQGLQFLFEYFSETQRNKGNFPGRFSGRQFSNSRSEMNVSTLELGDSALYLCASSLTGPVGQTNEKLFFGSGTQLSVL.

The chain has TRBV6-1 and TRBJ2-7, with D maybe TRBD1 (6 bases). The CDR3 runs 15 residues. Germline V gives CDR1 MNHNS, CDR2 SASEGT. Trimming stripped 2 bases from V and 3 bases from J, with 14 bases between. CDR3 in amino acids: CASSEIMGRGYEQYF. CDR3 DNA sequence: TGTGCCAGCAGTGAAATCATGGGCAGGGGCTACGAGCAGTACTTC.

The rearrangement joins TRBV19 to TRBJ1-2; D may be TRBD1 (5 bases). The CDR3 is made up of 14 amino acids. Deletions cut 1 base from V and 6 bases from J, with 12 bases between. Looked up from germline, CDR1 is LNHDA and CDR2 is SQIVND (reference sequence). The CDR3 DNA sequence: TGTGCCAGTAGTATAGCTCGACAGAGAGATGGCTACACCTTC. This codes for CASSIARQRDGYTF.

CDR3 coding DNA: TGTGCCAGCAACCTACAGGGGGCGCAACGGGTTTCCTACAATGAGCAGTTCTTC. This translates into CASNLQGAQRVSYNEQFF. J is TRBJ2-1 and V is TRBV5-5; TRBD1 aligns across 9 bases. V was clipped by 6 bases and J by 1 base; unmatched bases: 14. CDR3 length: 18 residues. Germline loops: CDR1 SGHKS, CDR2 YYEKEE (reference sequence).

A word on this clone: Other DNA sequences within the sample encode an identical CDR3. The V gene is TRBV7-9, the J gene TRBJ2-7; TRBD2 matches at 11 bases. V lost 4 bases and J lost 2; bases outside the gene matches: 16. Germline V gene lookup returns CDR1 SEHNR and CDR2 FQNEAQ (reference sequence). This CDR3 is 19 amino acids long. The CDR3 spells CASSSNIGTSGSVAYEQYF. The CDR3 bases are TGTGCCAGCAGCTCGAATATAGGGACTAGCGGAAGTGTCGCCTACGAGCAGTACTTC.

The V and J genes are TRBV7-9 and TRBJ1-3, with a possible D match to TRBD1 (6 bases). Looked up from germline, CDR1 is SEHNR and CDR2 is FQNEAQ (reference sequence). V was clipped by 0 bases and J by 3 bases, with 15 bases between them. The CDR3 loop spans 17 amino acids. The CDR3 loop is CASSLAAGGAYGNTIYF. DNA for the CDR3: TGTGCCAGCAGCTTAGCGGCTGGGGGGGCGTATGGAAACACCATATATTTT.

V usage is TRBV9 and J usage is TRBJ1-4; D unclear. This CDR3 comprises 15 residues. V was clipped by 3 bases and J by 1 base, with 10 bases between them. Germline values: CDR1 SGDLS, CDR2 YYNGEE. In nucleotides, the CDR3 is TGTGCCAGCAGCGCCTCACAGCAAACTAATGAAAAACTGTTTTTT. The encoded protein is CASSASQQTNEKLFF.

The genes are TRBV5-5 and TRBJ2-3, with D unresolved. Germline lookup yields CDR1 SGHKS and CDR2 YYEKEE (reference sequence). The CDR3 has 13 amino acids. The V gene lost 0 bases and the J gene lost 4 bases, with 6 bases spanning the gap. CDR3 loop: CASSLDSPDTQYF. In DNA, the CDR3 is TGTGCCAGCAGCTTGGATTCCCCAGATACGCAGTATTTT.

The J gene is TRBJ2-7, the V gene TRBV5-5, with D unresolved. In germline, CDR1 is SGHKS, CDR2 YYEKEE (reference sequence). The CDR3 is made up of 13 amino acids. Trimming stripped 3 bases from V and 6 bases from J, with 13 bases between. CDR3 protein: CASSSNDRSEQYF. The CDR3 region has the DNA TGTGCCAGCAGCTCGAACGATCGGAGCGAGCAGTACTTC.

The V gene is TRBV18, the J gene TRBJ2-5; maybe TRBD1 (6 bases). This CDR3 comprises 16 residues. In germline, CDR1 is KGHSH, CDR2 LQKENI. V was trimmed by 2 bases and J by 1 base, leaving 14 bases between them. CDR3 sequence: CASSPGGAWVQETQYF. The CDR3 bases are TGTGCCAGCTCACCAGGGGGCGCCTGGGTCCAAGAGACCCAGTACTTC. Based on the CDR3 plus reference TRBV18 and TRBJ2-5, the full variable domain is NAGVMQNPRHLVRRRGQEARLRCSPMKGHSHVYWYRQLPEEGLKFMVYLQKENIIDESGMPKERFSAEFPKEGPSILRIQQVVRGDSAAYFCASSPGGAWVQETQYFGPGTRLLVL.

This clone was found once. V is TRBV7-2 and J is TRBJ2-7, with D possibly TRBD1 on 6 matching bases. Trimming cost V 5 bases and J 4 bases, with 9 bases left between them. The CDR3 extends over 12 amino acids. Germline lookup yields CDR1 SGHTA and CDR2 FQGNSA. CDR3 protein: CASSQGIYEQYF. In DNA, the CDR3 is TGTGCCAGCAGCCAGGGGATATACGAGCAGTACTTC.

The rearrangement links TRBV7-2 to TRBJ2-5; D gene uncertain. Germline V CDR1 and CDR2: SGHTA, FQGNSA. The CDR3 length is 12 residues. Trimming took off 3 bases at V and 5 bases at J, with 7 bases between the two ends. CDR3: CASSFSGETQYF. The CDR3 coding sequence is TGTGCCAGCAGCTTCAGTGGGGAGACCCAGTACTTC.

This clone was counted a single time. V gene TRBV6-6 combines with J gene TRBJ1-1, with 9 bases matching TRBD1. J gave up 5 bases and V 5 bases, and 6 bases lay outside the gene matches. CDR1 MNHNY and CDR2 SVGAGI come from the germline V gene (reference sequence). The CDR3 has 14 amino acids. CDR3 loop: CASSRTGEGTEAFF. The CDR3 DNA follows: TGTGCCAGCAGTCGGACAGGGGAGGGGACTGAAGCTTTCTTT.

As concerns this clone: The sample has other DNA sequences that encode this CDR3 too. J is TRBJ2-7 and V is TRBV2; no clear D. V was pared by 8 bases and J by 0 bases, with 8 bases between. The V gene's germline CDR1 is SNHLY and CDR2 FYNNEI. The length of the CDR3 is 12 residues. The CDR3 DNA is TGTGCCAGCCGCGCAAGCTCCTACGAGCAGTACTTC. Amino acid sequence: CASRASSYEQYF.

The J gene is TRBJ2-1, the V gene TRBV6-5; 9 bases fit TRBD1. CDR3 length equals 14 residues. The germline CDR1 and CDR2 sequences are MNHEY and SVGAGI. Trimming took 0 bases from V and 10 from J; bases not matched to a gene: 4. The CDR3 DNA is TGTGCCAGCAGTTACTCACAGGGGGCAAGGGAGCAGTTCTTC. Translated, it gives CASSYSQGAREQFF.

This chain connects TRBV4-3 to TRBJ2-2; D call uncertain. Germline values: CDR1 LGHNA, CDR2 YSLEER. V gave up 5 bases and J gave up 5 bases, with 15 bases separating them. This CDR3 region has 15 residues. For the CDR3, the DNA is TGCGCCAGCAGCAAAACAGAGAAAGGTACCGGGGAGCTGTTTTTT. It is translated as CASSKTEKGTGELFF.

This clone has only one observation. V and J are TRBV11-2 and TRBJ2-1, with 8 nucleotides matching TRBD1. Germline loops: CDR1 SGHAT, CDR2 FQNNGV. V was clipped by 1 base and J by 7 bases; unmatched bases: 6. This CDR3 region has 15 residues. Written as DNA, the CDR3 is TGTGCCAGCAGCTTAGTAGGGACAGGTCGTAATGAGCAGTTCTTC. It translates to CASSLVGTGRNEQFF. Full variable domain (missing parts from reference TRBV11-2 and TRBJ2-1): EAGVAQSPRYKIIEKRQSVAFWCNPISGHATLYWYQQILGQGPKLLIQFQNNGVVDDSQLPKDRFSAERLKGVDSTLKIQPAKLEDSAVYLCASSLVGTGRNEQFFGPGTRLTVL.

The CDR3 sequence is CASSPAGTTRTDTQYF. The CDR3 DNA follows: TGTGCCAGCAGCCCTGCCGGGACAACAAGGACAGATACGCAGTATTTT. The gene calls are TRBV7-2 and TRBJ2-3, with D tentatively TRBD1 (6 bases). Germline V gene lookup returns CDR1 SGHTA and CDR2 FQGNSA. V dropped 5 bases and J dropped 3 bases, with 18 bases sitting between them. The CDR3 covers 16 residues.

V and J are TRBV7-2 and TRBJ2-3, with 7 bases that match TRBD2. Trimming at V came to 5 bases and at J to 2 bases, leaving 7 bases not matched to a gene. This CDR3 contains 15 residues. Germline CDR1 reads SGHTA; CDR2 reads FQGNSA. In nucleotides, the CDR3 is TGTGCCAGCAGCATTACGGGACTACCCACAGATACGCAGTATTTT. Protein: CASSITGLPTDTQYF.

The V and J genes are TRBV4-2 and TRBJ2-1, with TRBD2 matching 9 bases. The CDR3 has 16 residues. Germline CDR1 reads LGHNA; CDR2 reads YNFKEQ. J gave up 3 bases and V 2 bases, and 5 bases lay outside the gene matches. CDR3 DNA sequence: TGTGCCAGCAGCCAAAATAGCGGGAGAGTCTACAATGAGCAGTTCTTC. Protein product: CASSQNSGRVYNEQFF.

The CDR3 DNA sequence: TGTGCCAGCAGTGTATTAGGGCAGATCTACGAGCAGTACTTC. This sequence encodes CASSVLGQIYEQYF. This rearrangement joins TRBV6-1 to TRBJ2-7, with D uncertain. Trimming removed 4 bases from V and 3 bases from J, with 13 bases in between. The CDR3 length is 14 residues. Germline V gene lookup returns CDR1 MNHNS and CDR2 SASEGT.

The chain is built from TRBV28 and TRBJ2-3, with 9 bases aligning to TRBD1. V trimming: 2 bases; J trimming: 0 bases; junction bases outside the gene matches: 6. In germline, CDR1 is MDHEN, CDR2 SYDVKM. The CDR3 has 17 amino acids. CDR3 bases: TGTGCCAGCAGTTTAGACGGGACAGGGTGGAGCACAGATACGCAGTATTTT. Translating it yields CASSLDGTGWSTDTQYF.

The rearrangement links TRBV13 to TRBJ2-3, with D unresolved. This CDR3 has 11 residues. Germline V CDR1 and CDR2: PRHDT, FYEKMQ (reference sequence). Trimming took 1 base from V and 4 from J, leaving 0 bases between them. Here the CDR3 reads CASSLADTQYF. CDR3 DNA sequence: TGTGCCAGCAGCTTAGCAGATACGCAGTATTTT.

The chain uses TRBV28 and TRBJ2-7, with 9 bases identical to TRBD2. The trim removed 5 bases at V and 6 bases at J, leaving 8 bases unmatched. The CDR3 sequence is 14 residues long. Germline CDR1 MDHEN, CDR2 SYDVKM. CDR3 bases: TGTGCCAGCAGTAAGGTGGCGGGAGGGATCGAGCAGTACTTC. Protein product: CASSKVAGGIEQYF.

V usage is TRBV7-2 and J usage is TRBJ1-1; D remains unclear. There are 13 residues in the CDR3. Germline CDR1 reads SGHTA; CDR2 reads FQGNSA. Trimming took 2 bases from V and 0 from J, leaving 4 bases between them. CDR3 DNA: TGTGCCAGCAGCTTAATATTGAACACTGAAGCTTTCTTT. It encodes CASSLILNTEAFF.